These T cell receptor beta chains were read from a single sample in a study of blood T cell repertoires in COVID-19. Sequenced by immunoSEQ multiplex PCR; TCRdb stores in-frame clones only, minus some. Found here are around 55,000 clones, 85% to 90% of them singletons; the top ten hold roughly 1.4%. Sequencing was carried out using peripheral blood. These receptors were obtained from a man aged 55 to 70 with acute or convalescent COVID-19. CDR3s include the opening cysteine and the closing phenylalanine or tryptophan. Fields, in order: V gene, J gene, clone size, D gene, CDR3 DNA, CDR3 protein. A D gene is named only where the DNA matches it firmly. Expanded clones are given a class, and other clones once, few, many or no size at all.

TRBV25-1	TRBJ2-3	.	.	TGTGCCAGCAGCTTGATGAGGGATACGCAGTATTTT	CASSLMRDTQYF
TRBV7-8	TRBJ1-5	.	.	TGTGCCAGCAGCTTCCCAGGGGGCAATCAGCCCCAGCATTTT	CASSFPGGNQPQHF
TRBV4-3	TRBJ2-1	.	.	TGCGCCAGCAGCCAAGTAACGGGGAGAGGGGAGCAGTTCTTC	CASSQVTGRGEQFF
TRBV7-2	TRBJ1-1	.	TRBD1	TGTGCCAGCAGCTACGACAGGGAAGGGTACCGGAAGGGTGAAGCTTTCTTT	CASSYDREGYRKGEAFF
TRBV19	TRBJ1-6	.	TRBD1	TGTGCCAGTAGTCCCTCCCGACAGGGGAATAATTCACCCCTCCACTTT	CASSPSRQGNNSPLHF
TRBV29-1	TRBJ2-5	.	TRBD2	TGCAGCGCAGGGACTAGCGGGAGTCGAGAGACCCAGTACTTC	CSAGTSGSRETQYF
TRBV5-1	TRBJ2-3	.	.	TGCGCCAGCAGCGCTCAGGATTCGGTAGATACGCAGTATTTT	CASSAQDSVDTQYF
TRBV5-1	TRBJ2-5	once	.	TGCGCCAGTCGAACGGGAGAGACCCAGTACTTC	CASRTGETQYF
TRBV11-3	TRBJ2-5	once	.	TGTGCCACGAAGGGACTGCAAGAGACCCAGTACTTC	CATKGLQETQYF
TRBV6-5	TRBJ1-5	.	TRBD1	TGTGCCAGCAGTCCGCGGGACAGGGACCTTGGGGCCCAGCATTTT	CASSPRDRDLGAQHF
TRBV12-3/TRBV12-4	TRBJ2-5	.	.	TGTGCCAGCAGGAACAGGGATAGGGAGACCCAGTACTTC	CASRNRDRETQYF
TRBV4-3	TRBJ1-6	.	TRBD1	TGCGCCAGCAGCCAAGCCCTACAGGGGGCGGTTAATTCACCCCTCCACTTT	CASSQALQGAVNSPLHF
TRBV29-1	TRBJ1-1	.	.	TGCAGCGTTGAATACGCGATGAACACTGAAGCTTTCTTT	CSVEYAMNTEAFF
TRBV14	TRBJ2-5	.	.	TGTGCCAGCAGCCAAGAGGCAGGGGGGCAAGAGACCCAGTACTTC	CASSQEAGGQETQYF
TRBV13	TRBJ2-2	.	TRBD1	TGTGCCAGCAGCACAGACAGGGACGGGGAGCTGTTTTTT	CASSTDRDGELFF
TRBV5-1	TRBJ2-2	.	.	TGCGCCAGCAGCTTGGGTCAGACCGGGGAGCTGTTTTTT	CASSLGQTGELFF
TRBV6-5	TRBJ2-3	.	TRBD2	TGTGCCAGCTCGAGGGGACTAGCTGGGACAGATACGCAGTATTTT	CASSRGLAGTDTQYF
TRBV18	TRBJ1-4	.	TRBD1	TGTGCCAGCTCACCGTCGACAGGGAATAATGAAAAACTGTTTTTT	CASSPSTGNNEKLFF
TRBV29-1	TRBJ1-3	.	TRBD1	TGCAGCGTTACGTTAGGGACAGGGCTTACCTTCTCTGGAAACACCATATATTTT	CSVTLGTGLTFSGNTIYF
TRBV4-3	TRBJ2-7	.	.	TGCGCCAGCAGCCAAGATCTTAGAGGGACCTACGAGCAGTACTTC	CASSQDLRGTYEQYF
TRBV20-1	TRBJ1-5	.	.	TGCAGTGCACTCAGGGGACAGCCCCAGCATTTT	CSALRGQPQHF
TRBV28	TRBJ1-4	.	.	TGTGCCAGCAGGAACAGGGAAGTTGCAACTAATGAAAAACTGTTTTTT	CASRNREVATNEKLFF
TRBV4-2	TRBJ2-2	.	.	TGTGCCAGCAGCCTCGGACGGGGGAACACCGGGGAGCTGTTTTTT	CASSLGRGNTGELFF
TRBV7-8	TRBJ2-1	.	TRBD1	TGTGCCAGCAGCTCCATGGGGACAGGGGTCGCCGGGGGGCAGTTCTTC	CASSSMGTGVAGGQFF
TRBV15	TRBJ2-1	.	TRBD2	TGTGCCACCAGCAGCGATAGACTAGCCCCGGACAATGAGCAGTTCTTC	CATSSDRLAPDNEQFF
TRBV5-1	TRBJ1-1	.	TRBD1	TGCGCCAGCAGCGCCACAACAGGGGGGTACACTGAAGCTTTCTTT	CASSATTGGYTEAFF
TRBV6-2/TRBV6-3	TRBJ2-5	.	TRBD2	TGTGCCAGCAGTTACGGTACTAGCGGGAGAGGGGAGACCCAGTACTTC	CASSYGTSGRGETQYF
TRBV29-1	TRBJ1-1	.	TRBD1	TGCAGCGGGACAGGGGGATACACTGAAGCTTTCTTT	CSGTGGYTEAFF
TRBV29-1	TRBJ2-7	.	TRBD2	TGCAGCGTCCGGACTAGCGGAGGTACCTACGAGCAGTACTTC	CSVRTSGGTYEQYF
TRBV6-5	TRBJ2-7	.	.	TGTGCCAGCAGTTCGAGCGGCCCGAACTACGAGCAGTACTTC	CASSSSGPNYEQYF
TRBV19	TRBJ2-2	.	.	TGTGCCAGTAGGATTAGAGGCACCGGGGAGCTGTTTTTT	CASRIRGTGELFF
TRBV4-2	TRBJ2-4	.	TRBD1	TGTGCCAGCAGCCTAGGACAGGGGAACATTCAGTACTTC	CASSLGQGNIQYF
TRBV5-4	TRBJ1-2	.	TRBD1	TGTGCCAGCAGTTACCCAGGGGGCAGCCGGAATGGCTACACCTTC	CASSYPGGSRNGYTF
TRBV11-2	TRBJ1-6	.	.	TGTGCCAGCAGCTTAGATCAACAGGGCCACTCACCCCTCCACTTT	CASSLDQQGHSPLHF
TRBV28	TRBJ1-2	.	.	TGTGCCAGCAGTACTACAGGGTTTTATGGCTACACCTTC	CASSTTGFYGYTF
TRBV5-5	TRBJ2-1	.	.	TGTGCCAGCAGCTTGAGCGGAACCTACAATGAGCAGTTCTTC	CASSLSGTYNEQFF
TRBV19	TRBJ2-5	.	.	TGTGCCAGTATGGGGCGGGACCGCGAGACCCAGTACTTC	CASMGRDRETQYF
TRBV5-6	TRBJ1-6	once	TRBD1	TGTGCCAGCAGCTCGCTCCAGGACAGGGGTTATTCACCCCTCCACTTT	CASSSLQDRGYSPLHF
TRBV10-3	TRBJ2-2	.	TRBD2	TGTGCCATCAGTGAGAGGGGGCTAGCGGGAGTCGGCGGGCGGGAGCTGTTTTTT	CAISERGLAGVGGRELFF
TRBV6-2/TRBV6-3	TRBJ2-3	.	TRBD1	TGTGCCAGCAGCACCGGACAGGGCAATACGCAGTATTTT	CASSTGQGNTQYF
TRBV10-1	TRBJ1-5	once	.	TGCGCCGCGCTCCGCAACTTTCTCAATCAGCCCCAGCATTTT	CAALRNFLNQPQHF
TRBV7-2	TRBJ1-4	.	.	TGTGCCAGCAGCGCGAAGGGGGACAACGAAAAACTGTTTTTT	CASSAKGDNEKLFF
TRBV7-3	TRBJ1-1	.	TRBD1	TGTGCCAGCAGCTTTAGGACAGGGACGCACACTGAAGCTTTCTTT	CASSFRTGTHTEAFF
TRBV7-8	TRBJ1-5	once	.	TGTGCCAGCAGCCTCAACCGGGACACAAGCAATCAGCCCCAGCATTTT	CASSLNRDTSNQPQHF
TRBV4-3	TRBJ2-3	.	TRBD2	TGCGCCAGCAGCCAAGATGCGGGAGACAGCGCAGATACGCAGTATTTT	CASSQDAGDSADTQYF
TRBV7-9	TRBJ2-5	.	TRBD1	TGTGCCAGCAGCTGGGACAGGCAAGAGACCCAGTACTTC	CASSWDRQETQYF
TRBV29-1	TRBJ2-2	.	.	TGCAGCGTTGAAGAAAGTAGGGGAGGCGCAGAGGGCACCGGGGAGCTGTTTTTT	CSVEESRGGAEGTGELFF
TRBV28	TRBJ1-2	once	.	TGTGCCAGCAGTTTAGCCCAATTCTCCAGGGGCTACACCTTC	CASSLAQFSRGYTF
TRBV28	TRBJ1-2	.	.	TGTGCCAGCAGCGCCAGGGGACGCTACACCTTC	CASSARGRYTF
TRBV7-3	TRBJ1-1	.	.	TGTGCCAGCAGCTCTTCAGGGCTTCGCACTGAAGCTTTCTTT	CASSSSGLRTEAFF
TRBV5-5	TRBJ1-3	.	.	TGTGCCAGCAGTTTAGGGTCAGGGGACTCTGGAAACACCATATATTTT	CASSLGSGDSGNTIYF
TRBV5-6	TRBJ2-1	.	.	TGTGCCAGCAGCCTGATAGAGGGCCCCAGTCCATACAATGAGCAGTTCTTC	CASSLIEGPSPYNEQFF
TRBV6-1	TRBJ1-5	.	.	TGTGCCAGCAGTGAGGCCTCGGCGGATCAGCCCCAGCATTTT	CASSEASADQPQHF
TRBV2	TRBJ1-4	.	TRBD1	TGTGCCAGCCTCAATCTCGGGACAGGAAATGAAAAACTGTTTTTT	CASLNLGTGNEKLFF
TRBV5-1	TRBJ1-2	.	.	TGCGCCAGCAGCTTGGGGGAATGGGAGAACTATGGCTACACCTTC	CASSLGEWENYGYTF
TRBV10-3	TRBJ1-6	once	TRBD1	TGTGCCATCAGTGACATGGGACAGGGTGTTTCACCCCTCCACTTT	CAISDMGQGVSPLHF
TRBV14	TRBJ2-7	.	.	TGTGCCAGCAGCCAAGAAGTCGGCAGGGGCTACGAGCAGTACTTC	CASSQEVGRGYEQYF
TRBV25-1	TRBJ1-6	few	TRBD1	TGTGCCAGCAGGGGGACAGGGGGCGGTTTAAATTCACCCCTCCACTTT	CASRGTGGGLNSPLHF
TRBV19	TRBJ2-3	.	.	TGTGCCAGTACCCAGGGTTGGGGCACAGATACGCAGTATTTT	CASTQGWGTDTQYF
TRBV4-2	TRBJ1-2	.	.	TGTGCCAGCAGCCAAACTGCTGGCTACACCTTC	CASSQTAGYTF